This passage covers 6 T cell receptor beta chains from one sample sequenced in a study of response to subunit inactivated influenza vaccine. One entry per CDR3 protein results from TCRdb running MiXCR on the RT-PCR reads. The sample comprises approximately 500,000 distinct CDR3 sequences, 13% to 15% of which are singletons, and around 10% rests with the top ten. This specimen was PBMCs from blood, taken 12 days after vaccination. The receptors derive from a man in his fifties or sixties who received an inactivated influenza vaccine.

This clonotype has ten or more counts. The J gene is TRBJ1-5, the V gene TRBV3-1; a possible D gene is TRBD1 (5 bases). The CDR3 spans 11 residues. V shed 3 bases and J shed 9 bases, with 6 bases lying between them. CDR1 and CDR2 (germline): LGHDT, YNNKEL (reference sequence). CDR3 DNA: TGTGCCAGCAGCCAGGGGGGGCCCCAGCATTTT. Translating it yields CASSQGGPQHF.

This clonotype has more than one count but fewer than ten. The V gene is TRBV6-1, the J gene TRBJ1-1; D uncertain. Trimming left V 4 bases short and J 8 bases short, with 14 bases between. The germline V gene has CDR1 MNHNS and CDR2 SASEGT. This CDR3 spans 13 amino acids. The CDR3 loop is CASSGQPSTEAFF. CDR3 bases: TGTGCCAGCAGTGGCCAGCCGAGTACCGAAGCTTTCTTT.

This clonotype was counted at least ten times. V usage is TRBV7-2 and J usage is TRBJ2-7; unclear D gene. Germline CDR1 and CDR2: SGHTA and FQGNSA. V was pared by 0 bases and J by 0 bases, with 6 bases between. The CDR3 runs 14 residues. This CDR3 reads CASSLAVSSYEQYF. The CDR3 DNA reads TGTGCCAGCAGCTTAGCGGTGAGCTCCTACGAGCAGTACTTC.

The chain carries TRBV27 and TRBJ2-2; D may be TRBD1 or TRBD2 (5 bases each). From germline, CDR1 is MNHEY and CDR2 SMNVEV (reference sequence). There are 17 residues in the CDR3. V was shortened by 0 bases and J by 0 bases, with 11 bases between the two germline ends. In nucleotides, the CDR3 is TGTGCCAGCAGTTTATCGTGGGGGACGTCGAACACCGGGGAGCTGTTTTTT. This gives the protein CASSLSWGTSNTGELFF.

The chain couples TRBV12-3 or TRBV12-4 to TRBJ2-7, with D possibly TRBD1 on 5 matching bases. The CDR3 totals 16 residues. Trimming cost V 2 bases and J 3 bases, with 17 bases left between them. The CDR3 nucleotides read TGTGCCAGCAGTTTACCCTTCCAGACAGCCCGCTACGAGCAGTACTTC. Protein: CASSLPFQTARYEQYF.

This clonotype was observed a few times. This sequence joins TRBV28 and TRBJ2-1; D not resolved. The CDR3 totals 15 residues. V lost 5 bases, J lost 4 bases, and 15 bases lay in between. Germline CDR1 reads MDHEN; CDR2 reads SYDVKM. The CDR3 spells CASSLTMGEYNEQFF. The CDR3 DNA reads as TGTGCCAGCAGTCTGACCATGGGCGAATACAATGAGCAGTTCTTC. The variable domain in full, with the rest retrieved from reference TRBV28 and TRBJ2-1, is DVKVTQSSRYLVKRTGEKVFLECVQDMDHENMFWYRQDPGLGLRLIYFSYDVKMKEKGDIPEGYSVSREKKERFSLILESASTNQTSMYLCASSLTMGEYNEQFFGPGTRLTVL.